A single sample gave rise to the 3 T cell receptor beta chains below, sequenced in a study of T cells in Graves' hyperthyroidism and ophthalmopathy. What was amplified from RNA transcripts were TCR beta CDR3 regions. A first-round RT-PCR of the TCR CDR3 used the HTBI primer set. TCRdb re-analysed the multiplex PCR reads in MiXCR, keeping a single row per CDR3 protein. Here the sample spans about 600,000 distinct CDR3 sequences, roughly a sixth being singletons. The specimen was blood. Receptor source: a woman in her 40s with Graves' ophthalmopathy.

CDR3 sequence (DNA): TGCGCCAGCAGCCAACCTAGCGGGGGATCCTACGAGCAGTACTTC. This codes for CASSQPSGGSYEQYF. The genes are TRBV4-1 and TRBJ2-7; 10 nucleotides agree with TRBD2. The CDR3 totals 15 residues. Germline-derived CDR1 and CDR2 are MGHRA and YSYEKL. V trimming: 2 bases; J trimming: 1 base; junction bases outside the gene matches: 2.

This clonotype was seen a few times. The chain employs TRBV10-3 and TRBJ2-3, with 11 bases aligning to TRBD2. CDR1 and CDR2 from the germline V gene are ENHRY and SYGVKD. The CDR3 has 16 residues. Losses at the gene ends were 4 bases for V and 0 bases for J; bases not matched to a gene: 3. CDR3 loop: CAISGWTSGSTDTQYF. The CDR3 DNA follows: TGTGCCATCAGTGGATGGACTAGCGGGAGCACAGATACGCAGTATTTT.

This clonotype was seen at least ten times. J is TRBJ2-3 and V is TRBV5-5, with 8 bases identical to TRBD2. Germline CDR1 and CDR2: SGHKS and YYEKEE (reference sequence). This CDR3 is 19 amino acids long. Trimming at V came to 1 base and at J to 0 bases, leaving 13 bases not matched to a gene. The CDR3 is CASSLSRVAGLSSTDTQYF. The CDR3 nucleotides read TGTGCCAGCAGCTTGAGCAGAGTAGCGGGGTTGTCTAGCACAGATACGCAGTATTTT.